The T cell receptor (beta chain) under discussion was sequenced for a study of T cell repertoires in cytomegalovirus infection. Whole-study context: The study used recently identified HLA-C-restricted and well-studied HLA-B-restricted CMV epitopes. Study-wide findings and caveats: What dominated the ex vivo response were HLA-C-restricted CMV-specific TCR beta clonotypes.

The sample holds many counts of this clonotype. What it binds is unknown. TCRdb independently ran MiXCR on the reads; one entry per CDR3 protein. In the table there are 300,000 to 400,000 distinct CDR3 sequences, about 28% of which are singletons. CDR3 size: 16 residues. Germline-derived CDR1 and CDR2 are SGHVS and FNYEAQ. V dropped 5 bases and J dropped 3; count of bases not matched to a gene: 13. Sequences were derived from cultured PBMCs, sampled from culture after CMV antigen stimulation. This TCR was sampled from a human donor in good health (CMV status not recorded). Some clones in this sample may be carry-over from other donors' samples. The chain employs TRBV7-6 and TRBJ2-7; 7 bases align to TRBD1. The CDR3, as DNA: TGTGCCAGCAGCCTTCGGGGTGGGACAGACCACTACGAGCAGTACTTC. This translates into CASSLRGGTDHYEQYF.